Only one count was recorded for the clone carrying this T cell receptor beta chain. This record comes from a study of immune cell composition in non-small cell lung cancer. Profiled with immunoSEQ multiplex PCR; TCRdb holds only in-frame clones, not every one. The sample has approximately 13,000 clones; over 75% are singletons. V dropped 5 bases and J dropped 1 base, with 16 bases sitting between them. The CDR3 spans 16 residues. Germline CDR1 reads ENHRY; CDR2 reads SYGVKD. The sequenced sample was lung tumor tissue. The sequence came from a human donor with non-small cell lung cancer. The genes are TRBV10-3 and TRBJ2-3, with a possible D match to TRBD2 (5 bases). The CDR3 coding sequence is TGTGCCATCAGTAAACCCCCGGTGGGAGGCACAGATACGCAGTATTTT. Translated: CAISKPPVGGTDTQYF.